This T cell receptor beta chain was sequenced in a study of shared clonotypes between healthy human individuals. Study outcomes and limitations: Limited genetic and exposure-history diversity came from having few donors.

Note on this clone: Its antigen remains unknown.

Germline V CDR1 and CDR2: MDHEN, SYDVKM. There are 12 residues in the CDR3. The ends were cut back, 6 bases at V and 6 bases at J, with 11 bases in the middle. Evenly divided among several immunoSEQ plates was the genomic DNA of each subset. Sequenced by immunoSEQ multiplex PCR; TCRdb stores in-frame clones only, minus some. The sample shows about 480,000 clones, nearly 80% of them seen only once. Source material: PBMCs. This clonotype was obtained from a middle-aged woman in good health. Some clones in this sample may be carry-over from other donors' samples. The chain is built from TRBV28 and TRBJ1-2; D not resolved. CDR3 amino acids: CASSRPGNGYTF. CDR3 bases: TGTGCCAGCAGCCGCCCGGGGAATGGCTACACCTTC.